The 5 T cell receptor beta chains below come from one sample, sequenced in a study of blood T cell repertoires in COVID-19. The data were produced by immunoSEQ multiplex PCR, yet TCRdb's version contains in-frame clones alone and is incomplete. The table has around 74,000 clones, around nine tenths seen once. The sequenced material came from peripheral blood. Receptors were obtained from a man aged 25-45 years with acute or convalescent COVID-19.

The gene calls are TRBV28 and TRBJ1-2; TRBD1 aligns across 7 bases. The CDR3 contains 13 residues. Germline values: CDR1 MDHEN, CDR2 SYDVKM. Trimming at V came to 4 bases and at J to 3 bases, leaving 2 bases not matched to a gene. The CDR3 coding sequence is TGTGCCAGCAGTTGGCAGGGGGACTATGGCTACACCTTC. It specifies CASSWQGDYGYTF.

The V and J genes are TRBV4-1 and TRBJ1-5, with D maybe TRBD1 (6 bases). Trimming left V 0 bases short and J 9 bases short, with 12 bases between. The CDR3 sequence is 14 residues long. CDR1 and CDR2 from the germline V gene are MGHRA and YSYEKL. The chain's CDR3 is CASSQEGQGRPQHF. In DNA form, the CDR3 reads TGCGCCAGCAGCCAAGAGGGTCAGGGGCGGCCCCAGCATTTT.

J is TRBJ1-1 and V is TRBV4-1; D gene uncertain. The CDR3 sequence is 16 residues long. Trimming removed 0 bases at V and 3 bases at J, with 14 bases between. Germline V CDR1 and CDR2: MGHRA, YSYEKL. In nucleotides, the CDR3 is TGCGCCAGCAGCCAAGAGTCCCCCGGGGTTCACACTGAAGCTTTCTTT. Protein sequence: CASSQESPGVHTEAFF.

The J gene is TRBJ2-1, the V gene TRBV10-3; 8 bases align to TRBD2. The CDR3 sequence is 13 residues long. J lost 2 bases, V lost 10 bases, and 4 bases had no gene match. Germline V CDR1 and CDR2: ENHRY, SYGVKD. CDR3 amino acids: CATQREPYNEQFF. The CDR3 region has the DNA TGTGCCACCCAGCGGGAGCCCTACAATGAGCAGTTCTTC.

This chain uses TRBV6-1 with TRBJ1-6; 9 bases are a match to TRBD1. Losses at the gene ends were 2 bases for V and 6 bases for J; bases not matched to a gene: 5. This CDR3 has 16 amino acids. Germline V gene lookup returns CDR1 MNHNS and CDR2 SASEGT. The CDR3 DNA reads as TGTGCCAGCAGTGAAACAGGGGGCTTTTTTAATTCACCCCTCCACTTT. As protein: CASSETGGFFNSPLHF.